This entry describes one T cell receptor beta chain. The V gene's germline CDR1 is SGHDT and CDR2 YYEEEE. Germline trimming cut 4 bases from V and 0 bases from J; bases unmatched to any gene: 7. The length of the CDR3 is 17 residues. The data belong to a study of blood T cell repertoires in COVID-19. Whole-study context: From T cells, B-cell-depleted T cells, or PBMCs came the material, which was cDNA or gDNA.

The method was immunoSEQ multiplex PCR; TCRdb's version includes in-frame clones alone and lacks a portion of them. The sample carries just over 300,000 clones, roughly 90% recorded once. This chain uses TRBV5-6 with TRBJ2-3, with 11 bases lining up with TRBD2. The origin of this receptor is a woman aged 18-29 years with acute COVID-19. The material sequenced was PBMCs or T cells enriched from blood (not recorded which). The CDR3: CASSLGTSGSSTDTQYF. CDR3 DNA: TGTGCCAGCAGCCTGGGGACTAGCGGTTCTAGCACAGATACGCAGTATTTT.